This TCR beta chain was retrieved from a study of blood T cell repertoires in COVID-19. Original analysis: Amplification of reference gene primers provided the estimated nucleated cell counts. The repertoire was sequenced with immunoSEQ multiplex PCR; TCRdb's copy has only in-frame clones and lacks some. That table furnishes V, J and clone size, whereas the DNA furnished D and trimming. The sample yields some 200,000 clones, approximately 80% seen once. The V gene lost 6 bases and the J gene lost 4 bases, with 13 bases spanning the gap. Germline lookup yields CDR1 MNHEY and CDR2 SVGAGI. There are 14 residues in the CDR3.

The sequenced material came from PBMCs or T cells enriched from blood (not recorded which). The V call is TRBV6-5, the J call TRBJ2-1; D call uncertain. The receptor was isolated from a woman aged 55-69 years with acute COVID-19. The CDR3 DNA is TGTGCCAGCAGAGGTGGCCGGGTGTACAATGAGCAGTTCTTC. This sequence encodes CASRGGRVYNEQFF.